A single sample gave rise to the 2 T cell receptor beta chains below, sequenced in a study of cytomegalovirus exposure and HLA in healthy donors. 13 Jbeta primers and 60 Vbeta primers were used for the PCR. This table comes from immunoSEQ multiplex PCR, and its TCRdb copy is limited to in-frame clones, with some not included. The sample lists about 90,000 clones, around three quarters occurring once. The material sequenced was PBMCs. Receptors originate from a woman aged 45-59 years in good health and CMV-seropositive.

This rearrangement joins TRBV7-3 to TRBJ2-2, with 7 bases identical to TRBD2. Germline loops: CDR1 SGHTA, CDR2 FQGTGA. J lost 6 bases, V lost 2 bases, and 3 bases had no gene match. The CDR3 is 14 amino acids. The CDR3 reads CASSLPGLAGELFF. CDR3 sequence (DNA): TGTGCCAGCAGCTTACCCGGACTAGCCGGGGAGCTGTTTTTT. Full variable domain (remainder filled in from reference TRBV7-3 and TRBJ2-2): GAGVSQTPSNKVTEKGKYVELRCDPISGHTALYWYRQSLGQGPEFLIYFQGTGAADDSGLPNDRFFAVRPEGSVSTLKIQRTERGDSAVYLCASSLPGLAGELFFGEGSRLTVL.

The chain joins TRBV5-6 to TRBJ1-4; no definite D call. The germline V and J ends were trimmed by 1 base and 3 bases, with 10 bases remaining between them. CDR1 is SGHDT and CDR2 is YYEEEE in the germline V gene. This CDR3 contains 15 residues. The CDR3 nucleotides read TGTGCCAGCAGCTTGTCCCCAGGCCCTAATGAAAAACTGTTTTTT. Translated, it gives CASSLSPGPNEKLFF.